These T cell receptor beta chains were read from a single sample in a study of blood T cell repertoires in COVID-19. The data were produced by immunoSEQ multiplex PCR, yet TCRdb's version contains in-frame clones alone and is incomplete. The data show roughly 290,000 clones, with just under 85% seen just once and approximately 4.1% held by the top ten. Sequences were obtained from peripheral blood. The receptor set was obtained from a woman aged 50 to 60 with active or convalescent COVID-19. CDR3s include the opening cysteine and the closing phenylalanine or tryptophan. A D gene is named only where the DNA matches it firmly. Size is stated for part of the rows, as once, few or many counts, or as a class when the clone is expanded.

clone_size j_call v_call d_call cdr3_aa cdr3_nt
. TRBJ2-3 TRBV10-3 TRBD2 CAIMRAGAVDTQYF TGTGCCATCATGAGGGCGGGAGCGGTAGATACGCAGTATTTT
. TRBJ1-1 TRBV3-1/TRBV3-2 . CASSFSVNTEAFF TGTGCCAGCAGCTTCAGCGTGAACACTGAAGCTTTCTTT
once TRBJ1-3 TRBV5-4 . CASSLVGAGSGNTIYF TGTGCCAGCAGCTTGGTTGGGGCAGGCTCTGGAAACACCATATATTTT
. TRBJ2-2 TRBV27 . CAISQPRGTGELFF TGTGCCATCAGTCAGCCGCGGGGCACCGGGGAGCTGTTTTTT
. TRBJ2-5 TRBV29-1 TRBD1 CSAGQGARETQYF TGCAGCGCCGGACAGGGGGCCCGGGAGACCCAGTACTTC
. TRBJ2-2 TRBV24-1 . CATSGTNTGELFF TGTGCCACCTCAGGGACGAACACCGGGGAGCTGTTTTTT
. TRBJ1-4 TRBV5-1 TRBD1 CASSLGQSNEKLFF TGCGCCAGCAGCCTGGGACAGAGTAATGAAAAACTGTTTTTT
. TRBJ1-2 TRBV6-6 . CASSPQGGSYGYTF TGTGCCAGCAGCCCTCAAGGGGGTAGCTATGGCTACACCTTC
. TRBJ1-4 TRBV28 . CASSQTGRVFEKLFF TGTGCCAGCAGCCAAACAGGGCGGGTCTTCGAAAAACTGTTTTTT
. TRBJ1-2 TRBV9 . CASSVDPGQITNGYTF TGTGCCAGCAGCGTAGATCCGGGACAAATAACTAATGGCTACACCTTC
. TRBJ2-1 TRBV7-2 TRBD2 CASSLVPTSGLYNEQFF TGTGCCAGCAGCTTAGTCCCGACTAGCGGACTCTACAATGAGCAGTTCTTC
. TRBJ1-1 TRBV3-1/TRBV3-2 . CASSQRGSPTEAFF TGTGCCAGCAGCCAGAGAGGCAGCCCCACTGAAGCTTTCTTT
. TRBJ1-6 TRBV3-1/TRBV3-2 . CASSQMRGRGSPLHF TGTGCCAGCAGCCAAATGCGGGGGCGCGGGTCACCCCTCCACTTT
. TRBJ2-1 TRBV12-5 . CASAGVSSYNEQFF TGTGCTAGTGCCGGGGTTAGCTCCTACAATGAGCAGTTCTTC
. TRBJ1-3 TRBV6-5 . CASSYAAGPLRNTIYF TGTGCCAGCAGTTACGCGGCAGGGCCCCTGAGAAACACCATATATTTT
. TRBJ1-1 TRBV5-1 . CASSLEGQGRTEAFF TGCGCCAGCAGCTTGGAGGGGCAGGGCCGCACTGAAGCTTTCTTT
. TRBJ1-6 TRBV28 . CASRPPQGDNSPLHF TGTGCCAGCAGACCACCACAGGGTGACAATTCACCCCTCCACTTT
. TRBJ1-3 TRBV28 . CASTTTGPGNTIYF TGTGCCAGCACCACCACAGGGCCCGGAAACACCATATATTTT
. TRBJ1-2 TRBV6-5 TRBD1 CASSRTGGRYGYTF TGTGCCAGCAGTCGGACAGGGGGGCGGTATGGCTACACCTTC
. TRBJ1-3 TRBV19 . CASIPPGKLSGNTIYF TGTGCCAGTATCCCTCCAGGAAAACTCTCTGGAAACACCATATATTTT
. TRBJ1-5 TRBV7-9 . CASSPTYSNQPQHF TGTGCCAGCAGCCCCACTTATAGCAATCAGCCCCAGCATTTT
. TRBJ2-1 TRBV5-1 TRBD2 CASSSGTTSGRSNEQFF TGCGCCAGCAGCTCCGGTACGACTAGCGGGAGAAGCAATGAGCAGTTCTTC
. TRBJ1-2 TRBV7-9 . CASSSDDSYGYTF TGTGCCAGCAGTTCCGACGACAGCTATGGCTACACCTTC
. TRBJ2-5 TRBV2 TRBD1 CASIRDRGKTETQYF TGTGCCAGCATACGGGACAGGGGAAAGACAGAGACCCAGTACTTC
. TRBJ1-3 TRBV5-1 TRBD1 CASSFGTGGSVGNTIYF TGCGCCAGCAGCTTCGGGACAGGGGGATCTGTTGGAAACACCATATATTTT
. TRBJ2-1 TRBV5-4 TRBD2 CASSLDGRPTYNEQFF TGTGCCAGCAGCTTGGACGGGAGGCCCACTTACAATGAGCAGTTCTTC
. TRBJ2-1 TRBV10-3 . CAISVEQGILRGYNEQFF TGTGCCATCAGTGTGGAACAGGGAATCCTAAGGGGGTACAATGAGCAGTTCTTC
. TRBJ2-7 TRBV4-2 . CASSQDPMGSSYEQYF TGTGCCAGCAGCCAAGATCCAATGGGGAGCTCCTACGAGCAGTACTTC
. TRBJ1-2 TRBV11-2 . CASSLLGYDYGYTF TGTGCCAGCAGCTTACTGGGCTACGACTATGGCTACACCTTC
. TRBJ2-1 TRBV7-8 TRBD2 CASSPVGGREDEQFF TGTGCCAGCAGCCCAGTGGGCGGGAGAGAGGATGAGCAGTTCTTC
. TRBJ2-7 TRBV28 TRBD1 CASSLPRDREYF TGTGCCAGCAGTTTACCCCGGGACAGGGAATACTTC
. TRBJ2-1 TRBV5-1 TRBD2 CASSQGLSGTSGSSHNEQFF TGCGCCAGCAGCCAGGGACTTTCCGGGACTAGCGGGAGTTCCCACAATGAGCAGTTCTTC
. TRBJ1-1 TRBV28 . CASSTYRLRGKTEAFF TGTGCCAGCAGTACGTACAGGTTAAGGGGGAAGACTGAAGCTTTCTTT
few TRBJ2-3 TRBV5-1 TRBD2 CASSPSSGRAADTQYF TGCGCCAGCAGCCCCTCTAGCGGGAGGGCCGCTGATACGCAGTATTTT
. TRBJ2-3 TRBV7-9 . CASSSGDRAGTDTQYF TGTGCCAGCAGCTCGGGGGACCGAGCTGGCACAGATACGCAGTATTTT
. TRBJ2-6 TRBV19 . CASSIQGRVRSGANVLTF TGTGCCAGTAGTATTCAGGGCAGGGTACGCTCTGGGGCCAACGTCCTGACTTTC
once TRBJ1-3 TRBV7-8 TRBD1 CASSADRGPGNTIYF TGTGCCAGCAGTGCGGACAGGGGGCCTGGAAACACCATATATTTT
. TRBJ1-1 TRBV13 . CASSQRGMAEAFF TGTGCCAGCAGTCAAAGGGGTATGGCTGAAGCTTTCTTT
. TRBJ2-1 TRBV25-1 TRBD2 CASSTSGGSYNEQFF TGTGCCAGCAGTACTAGCGGGGGCTCCTACAATGAGCAGTTCTTC
. TRBJ2-7 TRBV12-3/TRBV12-4 . CASVRLGSYEQYF TGTGCCAGCGTAAGACTGGGTTCCTACGAGCAGTACTTC
. TRBJ1-6 TRBV30 TRBD1 CAWRQGFNSPLHF TGTGCCTGGAGACAGGGGTTTAATTCACCCCTCCACTTT
. TRBJ1-4 TRBV7-6 . CASSSTEVHEKLFF TGTGCCAGCAGCTCGACAGAAGTCCATGAAAAACTGTTTTTT
. TRBJ1-5 TRBV7-9 . CASSPSNQPQHF TGTGCCAGCAGCCCCTCGAATCAGCCCCAGCATTTT
. TRBJ2-5 TRBV19 . CASSIVLNSFQETQYF TGTGCCAGTAGTATAGTTTTGAACAGCTTCCAAGAGACCCAGTACTTC
. TRBJ1-3 TRBV12-3/TRBV12-4 . CASRDSSGNTIYF TGTGCCAGCAGGGACAGCTCTGGAAACACCATATATTTT
. TRBJ1-1 TRBV19 . CASSKGETSMSTEAFF TGTGCCAGTAGTAAGGGGGAGACGTCTATGAGCACTGAAGCTTTCTTT
. TRBJ2-7 TRBV2 TRBD1 CASSESAGTGFHEQYF TGTGCCAGCAGTGAAAGCGCCGGGACAGGGTTCCACGAGCAGTACTTC
. TRBJ1-2 TRBV27 . CASSLRQGLGGYTF TGTGCCAGCAGTTTAAGGCAGGGCTTGGGCGGCTACACCTTC
few TRBJ1-3 TRBV7-3 . CASSLTAGGNTIYF TGTGCCAGCAGCTTAACGGCAGGGGGAAACACCATATATTTT
. TRBJ2-7 TRBV12-3/TRBV12-4 . CASSVRGGEQHF TGTGCCAGCAGTGTTCGAGGGGGGGAGCAGCACTTC
. TRBJ2-7 TRBV18 . CASSPRVGLYEQYF TGTGCCAGCTCACCACGAGTCGGACTCTACGAGCAGTACTTC